This T cell receptor (beta chain) is drawn from a study of PD-1 and CTLA-4 blockade in melanoma. Germline trimming cut 7 bases from V and 0 bases from J; bases unmatched to any gene: 5. There are 15 residues in the CDR3. Germline CDR1 is LNHDA and CDR2 is SQIVND (reference sequence). The repertoire was sequenced with immunoSEQ multiplex PCR; TCRdb's copy has only in-frame clones and lacks some. The data hold 20,000 or so clones, with approximately 90% observed a single time. The sample was CD8+ T cells from peripheral blood, taken before anti-PD-1 treatment. The rearrangement links TRBV19 to TRBJ1-4, with 7 bases matching TRBD1. The TCR sequence derives from a human donor with melanoma. This chain's CDR3 is CASMGQRTTNEKLFF. The CDR3 region has the DNA TGTGCCAGTATGGGACAGAGAACAACTAATGAAAAACTGTTTTTT.